The 26 T cell receptor beta chains below were found in one sample sequenced in a study of Ad26.COV2.S vaccination and SARS-CoV-2 variants. Sequenced by immunoSEQ multiplex PCR; TCRdb stores in-frame clones only, minus some. The data show 350,000 to 600,000 clones, with 80% to 90% seen just once and 1.7% held by the top ten. As to treatment: some 20 received Ad26.COV2.S at low or high dose, single or two shots; several received placebo; per-sample allocation not given. Sampling took place 63 days after the first vaccine or placebo injection. The material sequenced was peripheral blood, taken in a trial of Ad26.COV2.S vaccine versus placebo. These receptor sequences come from a person between 18 and 65 years old who received the Ad26.COV2.S COVID-19 vaccine or a placebo.

The chain joins TRBV19 to TRBJ1-6, with D possibly TRBD1 on 6 matching bases. Per germline, CDR1 LNHDA and CDR2 SQIVND (reference sequence). The CDR3 consists of 14 residues. V shed 8 bases and J shed 7 bases, with 15 bases lying between them. CDR3 loop: CASGDTGFNSPLHF. CDR3 in DNA: TGTGCCAGTGGCGATACAGGGTTCAATTCACCCCTCCACTTT.

The genes are TRBV6-5 and TRBJ2-1; the match to TRBD2 covers 9 bases. V shed 4 bases and J 12 bases; nucleotides not matched to a gene: 13. The CDR3 totals 15 residues. Germline V lookup: CDR1 MNHEY, CDR2 SVGAGI. The CDR3: CASSSVGLAPPRQFF. The CDR3 region has the DNA TGTGCCAGCAGTTCAGTAGGACTAGCGCCTCCCCGGCAGTTCTTC.

This chain uses TRBV7-6 with TRBJ2-7, with D tentatively TRBD1 (6 bases). Between the trimmed V and J ends, which lost 1 base and 5 bases, there was a span of 18 bases. Looked up from germline, CDR1 is SGHVS and CDR2 is FNYEAQ. The CDR3 loop spans 16 amino acids. The CDR3 DNA reads TGTGCCAGCAGCTTAGGGTTTAGTCAGGGGTTCAACGAGCAGTACTTC. This gives the protein CASSLGFSQGFNEQYF.

The chain is built from TRBV18 and TRBJ2-7; no firm D call. V shed 2 bases and J shed 1 base, with 9 bases lying between them. The germline gives CDR1 KGHSH, CDR2 LQKENI. The CDR3 runs to 14 residues. The CDR3 protein is CASSPTDPSYEQYF. The CDR3 nucleotides read TGTGCCAGCTCACCAACAGACCCTTCCTACGAGCAGTACTTC.

The rearrangement uses TRBV7-9 and TRBJ1-1, with unresolved D. V shed 3 bases and J shed 0 bases, with 5 bases lying between them. The CDR3 consists of 13 residues. Germline V CDR1 and CDR2: SEHNR, FQNEAQ (reference sequence). This chain's CDR3 is CASSFLMNTEAFF. The DNA for the CDR3 is TGTGCCAGCAGCTTTTTAATGAACACTGAAGCTTTCTTT.

This clone was seen a handful of times. The rearrangement links TRBV28 to TRBJ1-5, with 9 bases fitting TRBD1. The J segment lost 5 bases and the V segment lost 10 bases, leaving 9 bases of the junction unmatched. The germline gives CDR1 MDHEN, CDR2 SYDVKM. The CDR3 extends over 14 amino acids. In nucleotides, the CDR3 is TGTGCCACAAGTCCGGGACAGGGTTATCAGCCCCAGCATTTT. It encodes CATSPGQGYQPQHF.

The chain uses TRBV27 and TRBJ1-2; D is unclear. The CDR3 extends over 15 amino acids. Germline V gives CDR1 MNHEY, CDR2 SMNVEV (reference sequence). Trimming removed 2 bases from V and 4 bases from J, with 14 bases in between. In nucleotides, the CDR3 is TGTGCCAGCAGTTTAAACAGTCTGATATCCTATGGCTACACCTTC. Its translation is CASSLNSLISYGYTF.

The chain couples TRBV15 to TRBJ1-3; tentative D call: TRBD1 (5 bases). The ends were cut back, 0 bases at V and 3 bases at J, with 12 bases in the middle. The germline V gene encodes CDR1 LNHNV and CDR2 YYDKDF (reference sequence). This CDR3 contains 16 residues. CDR3 coding DNA: TGTGCCACCAGCAGAGAGGGGGGGAGAGGTGGAAACACCATATATTTT. It encodes CATSREGGRGGNTIYF.

The chain carries TRBV28 and TRBJ1-2, with D maybe TRBD1 (5 bases). V was shortened by 6 bases and J by 3 bases, with 11 bases between the two germline ends. CDR3 size: 13 residues. Germline CDR1 MDHEN, CDR2 SYDVKM. The CDR3 bases are TGTGCCAGCAGGCATGGGGGGGACTATGGCTACACCTTC. Its translation: CASRHGGDYGYTF.

The chain is built from TRBV29-1 and TRBJ2-2; D remains ambiguous. V gave up 8 bases and J gave up 6 bases, with 19 bases separating them. CDR1 is SQVTM, CDR2 ANQGSEA, per germline. The CDR3 covers 14 residues. The DNA of the CDR3 is TGCAGCTTTAGTCTGGGATTTGGGGCCGGGGAGCTGTTTTTT. Encoded protein: CSFSLGFGAGELFF.

The genes are TRBV7-6 and TRBJ2-1; no firm D call. The ends were cut back, 1 base at V and 2 bases at J, with 9 bases in the middle. Germline CDR1 and CDR2: SGHVS and FNYEAQ. There are 15 residues in the CDR3. CDR3 DNA: TGTGCCAGCAGCTTAGTTTTCGGAACCTACAATGAGCAGTTCTTC. This gives the protein CASSLVFGTYNEQFF.

V and J are TRBV2 and TRBJ2-5, with unresolved D. The CDR3 has 11 residues. The V and J ends lost 8 bases and 6 bases respectively, with 10 bases between them. Germline loops: CDR1 SNHLY, CDR2 FYNNEI. CDR3 DNA sequence: TGTGCCAGCGAAGTGGGGAAGACCCAGTACTTC. It yields the protein CASEVGKTQYF.

The chain is built from TRBV6-5 and TRBJ1-4, with 8 bases matching TRBD1. The CDR3 is made up of 15 amino acids. The germline V gene encodes CDR1 MNHEY and CDR2 SVGAGI. V lost 6 bases to trimming and J lost 6 bases; unmatched junction nucleotides: 9. The CDR3: CASSPDRGVYEKLFF. The CDR3, as DNA: TGTGCCAGCAGCCCAGACAGGGGAGTTTATGAAAAACTGTTTTTT.

The chain is built from TRBV7-2 and TRBJ1-6, with D perhaps TRBD1 (5 bases). The CDR3 has 14 amino acids. Germline lookup yields CDR1 SGHTA and CDR2 FQGNSA. V lost 5 bases to trimming and J lost 8 bases, with 13 bases between them. The CDR3 is CASSPLWGDSPLHF. As DNA, the CDR3 is TGTGCCAGCAGCCCATTATGGGGGGATTCACCCCTCCACTTT.

This clone was detected only once. V usage is TRBV7-9 and J usage is TRBJ2-1, with TRBD2 identical over 9 bases. Per the germline V gene, CDR1 is SEHNR and CDR2 is FQNEAQ (reference sequence). The CDR3 extends over 14 amino acids. J gave up 4 bases and V 4 bases, and 2 bases lay outside the gene matches. The chain's CDR3 is CASSSSGTYNEQFF. The CDR3 bases are TGTGCCAGCAGCTCTAGCGGGACATACAATGAGCAGTTCTTC.

The chain links TRBV6-2 or TRBV6-3 to TRBJ2-2; D possibly uses TRBD1 or TRBD2 (5 bases each). The CDR3 spans 13 residues. The V and J ends lost 2 bases and 5 bases respectively, with 6 bases between them. Germline-derived CDR1 and CDR2 are MNHEY and SVGEGT. Here the CDR3 DNA reads TGTGCCAGCAGTTACGGGGGAACCGGGGAGCTGTTTTTT. It codes for CASSYGGTGELFF.

The sample holds one count of this clone. The V call is TRBV28, the J call TRBJ2-1; possibly TRBD1 or TRBD2 for D (5 bases each). This CDR3 has 15 amino acids. The germline V gene encodes CDR1 MDHEN and CDR2 SYDVKM. The V gene lost 5 bases and the J gene lost 4 bases, with 15 bases spanning the gap. The CDR3: CASSRLGPLYNEQFF. The CDR3 DNA follows: TGTGCCAGCAGTAGGTTGGGACCACTTTACAATGAGCAGTTCTTC.

The chain couples TRBV19 to TRBJ1-2, with TRBD1 identical over 7 bases. The CDR3 has 15 amino acids. The ends lost 3 bases at V and 4 bases at J; junction bases unmatched: 8. The germline V gene encodes CDR1 LNHDA and CDR2 SQIVND (reference sequence). This CDR3 is CASSMDRKVIYGYTF. DNA of the CDR3: TGTGCCAGTAGTATGGACAGGAAAGTAATCTATGGCTACACCTTC.

The chain combines TRBV2 with TRBJ2-1, with D perhaps TRBD2 (6 bases). V lost 6 bases, J lost 7 bases, and 22 bases lay in between. The length of the CDR3 is 16 residues. Germline lookup yields CDR1 SNHLY and CDR2 FYNNEI. CDR3 protein: CASRGGSGRVFNEQFF. In nucleotides, the CDR3 is TGTGCCAGCAGGGGGGGTAGCGGCCGAGTTTTTAATGAGCAGTTCTTC.

This chain links TRBV6-6 with TRBJ2-1; perhaps TRBD1 as D (6 bases). CDR3 length equals 14 residues. Deletions cut 9 bases from V and 12 bases from J, with 24 bases between. Germline V gene sequence: CDR1 MNHNY, CDR2 SVGAGI (reference sequence). The CDR3: CASTRTGFERRQFF. CDR3 in DNA: TGTGCCAGTACCCGTACAGGGTTTGAAAGGAGGCAGTTCTTC.

This clone has just one count. The rearrangement uses TRBV7-9 and TRBJ2-1; the D is unclear. This CDR3 region has 10 residues. Germline-derived CDR1 and CDR2 are SEHNR and FQNEAQ (reference sequence). V dropped 6 bases and J dropped 8 bases, with 5 bases sitting between them. The CDR3 here is CASSADEQFF. The CDR3, as DNA: TGTGCCAGCAGTGCTGATGAGCAGTTCTTC.

The chain recombines TRBV28 with TRBJ1-5; TRBD1 aligns across 9 bases. The V segment lost 6 bases and the J segment 4 bases; nucleotides outside the gene matches: 13. Per germline, CDR1 MDHEN and CDR2 SYDVKM. CDR3 length: 17 residues. DNA of the CDR3: TGTGCCAGCAGGTTCCTAGGGACAGGGTCCCCTAATCAGCCCCAGCATTTT. This sequence encodes CASRFLGTGSPNQPQHF.

V and J are TRBV9 and TRBJ2-2, with D possibly being TRBD2 (5 bases). V dropped 3 bases and J dropped 0 bases, with 12 bases sitting between them. The CDR3 is 16 residues long. Germline assignment: CDR1 SGDLS and CDR2 YYNGEE. The CDR3 bases are TGTGCCAGCAGCGGGGCCCGGGGTGCGAACACCGGGGAGCTGTTTTTT. Translated, it gives CASSGARGANTGELFF.

This chain connects TRBV5-8 to TRBJ2-3, with 7 bases aligning to TRBD2. The germline V gene has CDR1 SGHTS and CDR2 YDEGEE. Trimming at V came to 4 bases and at J to 0 bases, leaving 5 bases not matched to a gene. The CDR3 is made up of 15 amino acids. CDR3 loop: CASSQGSGSTDTQYF. Here the CDR3 DNA reads TGTGCCAGCAGCCAAGGTAGCGGGAGCACAGATACGCAGTATTTT.

V gene TRBV13 combines with J gene TRBJ1-3; a possible D gene is TRBD1 (5 bases). Trimming removed 0 bases from V and 0 bases from J, with 15 bases in between. CDR3 length equals 18 residues. The germline CDR1 and CDR2 sequences are PRHDT and FYEKMQ (reference sequence). CDR3 in DNA: TGTGCCAGCAGCTTAGGATATCAAGGGGCCCTCTCTGGAAACACCATATATTTT. Protein: CASSLGYQGALSGNTIYF. The whole variable domain, remainder taken from reference TRBV13 and TRBJ1-3, is AAGVIQSPRHLIKEKRETATLKCYPIPRHDTVYWYQQGPGQDPQFLISFYEKMQSDKGSIPDRFSAQQFSDYHSELNMSSLELGDSALYFCASSLGYQGALSGNTIYFGEGSWLTVV.

The rearrangement uses TRBV30 and TRBJ1-4, with TRBD1 matching 9 bases. V shed 7 bases, J shed 7 bases, and the junction held 4 bases outside the gene matches. The germline V gene has CDR1 GTSNPN and CDR2 SVGIG (reference sequence). The CDR3 runs to 12 residues. The CDR3 region is CASDRGREKLFF. For the CDR3, the DNA is TGTGCCTCGGACAGGGGACGTGAAAAACTGTTTTTT.